These T cell receptor beta chains were read from a single sample in a study of vaccination and CD4 T cells after COVID-19. TCRdb redid the calling of the PCR reads with MiXCR, one entry per CDR3 protein. Counted here are roughly 9,200 distinct CDR3 sequences, 28% occurring once; the ten biggest clones make up approximately 10%. The antigens for these receptors are not known. Sequences were obtained from CD4+ T cells from blood, cultured in vitro. These receptors were obtained from a human donor in good health. Each CDR3 is given with its conserved first and last residue. D genes are given only for firm matches. Clone size is not always given. Where it is, it says once, few, many or a class for expanded clones.

>once|TRBV5-4|TRBD1|TRBJ2-6
CASSRTGDGANVLTF
TGTGCCAGCAGCAGGACAGGGGATGGGGCCAACGTCCTGACTTTC
>NA|TRBV6-1|NA|TRBJ1-2
CASSPTEGGTGYTF
TGTGCCAGCAGTCCCACCGAAGGGGGAACTGGCTACACCTTC
>medium-sized|TRBV27|NA|TRBJ2-7
CASGQRGQPDYEQYF
TGTGCCAGCGGGCAAAGAGGGCAGCCAGACTACGAGCAGTACTTC
>NA|TRBV7-9|TRBD1|TRBJ2-3
CASSWTGGSTDTQYF
TGTGCCAGCAGCTGGACAGGGGGTAGCACAGATACGCAGTATTTT
>NA|TRBV29-1|TRBD1|TRBJ2-7
CSVTGTVSYEQYF
TGCAGCGTGACCGGGACAGTCTCCTACGAGCAGTACTTC
>few|TRBV2|NA|TRBJ1-5
CASSESGPNQPQHF
TGTGCCAGCAGTGAGTCAGGACCCAATCAGCCCCAGCATTTT
>few|TRBV20-1|TRBD1|TRBJ2-6
CSAYGQGLSGANVLTF
TGCAGTGCTTATGGACAGGGACTCTCTGGGGCCAACGTCCTGACTTTC
>NA|TRBV6-4|TRBD1|TRBJ2-1
CASSQDRGQEQFF
TGTGCCAGCAGTCAGGACAGGGGACAGGAGCAGTTCTTC
>NA|TRBV20-1|NA|TRBJ2-3
CSAKATRGEDTQYF
TGCAGTGCCAAAGCCACCAGGGGAGAAGATACGCAGTATTTT
>NA|TRBV7-2|TRBD2|TRBJ2-3
CASSLQAGVGDTQYF
TGTGCCAGCAGCTTACAGGCGGGAGTGGGAGATACGCAGTATTTT
>large|TRBV15|NA|TRBJ2-5
CATSTREGRKETQYF
TGTGCCACCAGCACCCGAGAGGGCCGGAAAGAGACCCAGTACTTC
>NA|TRBV14|NA|TRBJ2-5
CASSPSPETQYF
TGTGCCAGCAGCCCCTCCCCAGAGACCCAGTACTTC
>NA|TRBV29-1|NA|TRBJ2-3
CSVGAAGGTDTQYF
TGCAGCGTTGGGGCGGCAGGGGGCACAGATACGCAGTATTTT
>NA|TRBV6-2/TRBV6-3|NA|TRBJ1-5
CATIQPPSNQPQHF
TGTGCCACCATACAGCCTCCTAGCAATCAGCCCCAGCATTTT
>NA|TRBV7-6|TRBD2|TRBJ2-3
CASGPRGASGTSSTDTQYF
TGTGCCAGCGGCCCCCGCGGGGCTAGCGGTACCTCTAGCACAGATACGCAGTATTTT
>NA|TRBV28|NA|TRBJ1-3
CASSSESSGNTIYF
TGTGCCAGCAGCTCGGAGAGCTCTGGAAACACCATATATTTT
>NA|TRBV7-2|NA|TRBJ1-3
CASSLVGQVSGDTIYF
TGTGCCAGCAGCTTAGTTGGGCAGGTCTCTGGAGACACCATATATTTT
>NA|TRBV4-3|NA|TRBJ1-5
CASSQGHQGYQPQHF
TGCGCCAGCAGCCAAGGGCACCAGGGTTATCAGCCCCAGCATTTT
>NA|TRBV28|TRBD1|TRBJ1-2
CASSLGSHMWGQPPTANYGYTF
TGTGCCAGCAGTTTGGGGTCACACATGTGGGGACAGCCTCCCACGGCTAACTATGGCTACACCTTC
>few|TRBV29-1|TRBD1|TRBJ1-1
CSVTQGASTEAFF
TGCAGCGTCACACAGGGGGCGAGCACTGAAGCTTTCTTT
>few|TRBV28|NA|TRBJ1-6
CASSSSYNSPLHF
TGTGCCAGCAGTAGCTCCTATAATTCACCCCTCCACTTT